These T cell receptor beta chains were read from a single sample in a study of T cell responses to AZD1222 COVID-19 vaccine. Using immunoSEQ multiplex PCR, the repertoire was profiled, and TCRdb retains in-frame clones only, with some absent. The table lists more than 95,000 clones, 89% of them singletons. The starting material was peripheral blood, obtained on day 0 of AZD1222 vaccination. The receptor source for this set is an adult in good health. Each CDR3 is given with its conserved first and last residue. A D gene is named only where the DNA matches it firmly. Rows may omit the clone size; those that give it use once, few, many or a size class.

d_call j_call v_call clone_size cdr3_nt cdr3_aa
TRBD1 TRBJ2-7 TRBV19 . TGTGCCAGTAGTTTTGACAGGGGGACCTACGAGCAGTACTTC CASSFDRGTYEQYF
. TRBJ2-3 TRBV27 . TGTGCCAGCAGTTTACAGGGGCCCCCAGATACGCAGTATTTT CASSLQGPPDTQYF
. TRBJ1-5 TRBV5-6 . TGTGCCAGCAGCACCGCGGGGTTGAGCAATCAGCCCCAGCATTTT CASSTAGLSNQPQHF
TRBD2 TRBJ2-7 TRBV7-9 . TGTGCCAGCAGCGTGCTTTCGGGGGGTGACGAGCAGTACTTC CASSVLSGGDEQYF
TRBD2 TRBJ2-1 TRBV6-2/TRBV6-3 . TGTGCCAGCAGTCCCCCGACTAGCGGGAGGGCCCGTGAGCAGTTCTTC CASSPPTSGRAREQFF
. TRBJ2-6 TRBV24-1 . TGTGCCACCAGTAAAGACAATGTCGCCAACGTCCTGACTTTC CATSKDNVANVLTF
TRBD2 TRBJ2-2 TRBV5-4 . TGTGCCAGCAGCTTCGCGCGGTTTATAGCGGGAGTCACCGGGGAGCTGTTTTTT CASSFARFIAGVTGELFF
. TRBJ2-7 TRBV4-3 . TGCGCCAGCAGCCAAGAGGACGGTTCCTACGAGCAGTACTTC CASSQEDGSYEQYF
. TRBJ2-7 TRBV5-1 . TGCGCCAGCAGCTTCATCGGGGGCCAAGTTGACGAGCAGTACTTC CASSFIGGQVDEQYF
. TRBJ2-7 TRBV5-8 once TGTGCCAGCAGTCCGGAGGTAGGGCCTCCTTACGAGCAGTACTTC CASSPEVGPPYEQYF
TRBD2 TRBJ2-7 TRBV19 . TGTGCCAGTAGTAGGACTAGCGGGACGTACGAGCAGTACTTC CASSRTSGTYEQYF
. TRBJ1-1 TRBV24-1 . TGTGCCAGCCTTTTGAACAGGACCACTGAAGCTTTCTTT CASLLNRTTEAFF
TRBD1 TRBJ1-5 TRBV9 . TGTGCCAGCAGCCCAATGGACAGGGACAATCAGCCCCAGCATTTT CASSPMDRDNQPQHF
. TRBJ1-3 TRBV6-5 . TGTGCCAGCAGCCGGGACTCTGGAAACACCATATATTTT CASSRDSGNTIYF
TRBD2 TRBJ2-7 TRBV5-1 few TGCGCCAGCAGCTTAGGCAGGCTAGCGGGACCTTTCTACGAGCAGTACTTC CASSLGRLAGPFYEQYF
. TRBJ2-3 TRBV19 once TGTGCCAGTAGTTTTGGACCCCTCACAGATACGCAGTATTTT CASSFGPLTDTQYF
. TRBJ1-2 TRBV6-5 . TGTGCCAGCAGTTACTTGATGGGTGGGTGGGGCTACACCTTC CASSYLMGGWGYTF
TRBD1 TRBJ2-7 TRBV27 . TGTGCCAGCAGTGCAACCGGGACAGGACTCTACGAGCAGTACTTC CASSATGTGLYEQYF
TRBD2 TRBJ2-1 TRBV9 . TGTGCCAGCAGCGTAGCCCCAGCGGGAGGACTCAATGAGCAGTTCTTC CASSVAPAGGLNEQFF
. TRBJ2-3 TRBV7-3 . TGTGCCAGCAGCCCCAACGCGCGAGCGGGCACAGATACGCAGTATTTT CASSPNARAGTDTQYF
TRBD1 TRBJ2-7 TRBV27 . TGTGCCAGCAGTCCCTCCCTTTGGGGACAGGGTCTCCTAGGGCAGTACTTC CASSPSLWGQGLLGQYF
. TRBJ2-7 TRBV4-1 . TGCGCCAGCAGCCATGGGTCCTCACAAACCTACGAGCAGTACTTC CASSHGSSQTYEQYF
TRBD1 TRBJ1-5 TRBV4-3 . TGCGCCAGCAGCCAAGGGGTCGGACAGGCAGGCCGACGGGGGTGCAATCAGCCCCAGCATTTT CASSQGVGQAGRRGCNQPQHF
. TRBJ1-1 TRBV7-2 . TGTGCCAGCAGCCCCAGGGTGAGGTACACTGAAGCTTTCTTT CASSPRVRYTEAFF
TRBD1 TRBJ1-5 TRBV6-2/TRBV6-3 . TGTGCCAGCAGCCCTGAAGGACAGGTCTATAGCAATCAGCCCCAGCATTTT CASSPEGQVYSNQPQHF
. TRBJ1-5 TRBV6-5 . TGTGCCAGCAGGTCGGCAGCAAATCAGCCCCAGCATTTT CASRSAANQPQHF
TRBD2 TRBJ2-7 TRBV9 . TGTGCCAGCAGCGTAGGGACTAGCGGGTCCTACGAGCAGTACTTC CASSVGTSGSYEQYF
TRBD1 TRBJ2-1 TRBV5-1 . TGCGCCAGTCTCGCCTCGACAGGGTCTAACAATGAGCAGTTCTTC CASLASTGSNNEQFF
. TRBJ1-6 TRBV3-1/TRBV3-2 once TGTGCCAGCAGCGTCTTTAGGGGGGATTCACCCCTCCACTTT CASSVFRGDSPLHF
TRBD2 TRBJ2-1 TRBV7-9 . TGTGCCAGCAGCGTTGGACTAGCCCCTGAGCAGTTCTTC CASSVGLAPEQFF
TRBD1 TRBJ2-3 TRBV5-1 . TGCGCCAGCAGCTTTAAACCCCTGGGACAGGGGGCGCAGGCTGTAACAGATACGCAGTATTTT CASSFKPLGQGAQAVTDTQYF
. TRBJ1-1 TRBV9 . TGTGCCAGCAGCGTACGACAGGAGAACACTGAAGCTTTCTTT CASSVRQENTEAFF
. TRBJ2-7 TRBV7-2 . TGTGCCAGCAGCTTAGGAGACTACTCCTACGAGCAGTACTTC CASSLGDYSYEQYF
. TRBJ1-5 TRBV4-1 . TGCGCCAGCAGCCAAGCGTATGCACAGGGCAAGAATCAGCCCCAGCATTTT CASSQAYAQGKNQPQHF
TRBD2 TRBJ2-1 TRBV28 . TGTGCCAGCAGTACAGCTAGCGGGGGCTCCTACAATGAGCAGTTCTTC CASSTASGGSYNEQFF
TRBD1 TRBJ2-1 TRBV29-1 . TGCAGCGTTGAAGGACAGGGTGGCTACAATGAGCAGTTCTTC CSVEGQGGYNEQFF
. TRBJ1-6 TRBV9 . TGTGCCAGCAGCGCCCGACCGGACACTATGAATTCACCCCTCCACTTT CASSARPDTMNSPLHF
. TRBJ2-3 TRBV4-3 . TGCGCCAGCAGCCAAGAAAGAGGGGATACGCAGTATTTT CASSQERGDTQYF
. TRBJ1-1 TRBV9 once TGTGCCAGCAGCGTAGAAGCTTTCTTT CASSVEAFF
. TRBJ2-5 TRBV6-5 . TGTGCCAGCAGTTACTCATACAACGACCAAGAGACCCAGTACTTC CASSYSYNDQETQYF
. TRBJ2-7 TRBV6-2/TRBV6-3 few TGTGCCAGCAGTTGGACACTCTACGAGCAGTACTTC CASSWTLYEQYF
. TRBJ2-7 TRBV7-9 . TGTGCCAGCAGCTTAATTGCTAGCCCCTACGAGCAGTACTTC CASSLIASPYEQYF
TRBD2 TRBJ2-3 TRBV19 . TGTGCCAGTAGTTTAGCGGGAGGGCTGCTTACGAGCACAGATACGCAGTATTTT CASSLAGGLLTSTDTQYF
. TRBJ2-1 TRBV6-1 . TGTGCCAGCAGTGATGGCAGGGTCAATGAGCAGTTCTTC CASSDGRVNEQFF
. TRBJ2-1 TRBV5-8 . TGTGCCAGCAGCTTGGTAGTGGGAGGTAACTCCTACAATGAGCAGTTCTTC CASSLVVGGNSYNEQFF
TRBD2 TRBJ2-1 TRBV28 . TGTGCCAGCAGTCCATCAGTCGGGACTAGCGGGAGAAGTACGTATGAGCAGTTCTTC CASSPSVGTSGRSTYEQFF
. TRBJ2-7 TRBV6-5 . TGTGCCAGCAGCCTGGGCCAGTCCTACGAGCAGTACTTC CASSLGQSYEQYF
. TRBJ2-2 TRBV5-1 . TGCGCCAGCAGCGGCGTCTGGGAGTTGAACACCGGGGAGCTGTTTTTT CASSGVWELNTGELFF
. TRBJ1-2 TRBV5-1 once TGCGCCAGCAGCCCGGTCCAAAACTATGGCTACACCTTC CASSPVQNYGYTF